This entry describes one T cell receptor beta chain. No antigen is known for it. These data belong to a study of shared clonotypes between healthy human individuals. General observations from the study: Represented genetic and exposure-history diversity was restricted by having few donors. A generally larger estimated richness was seen in naive subsets than in memory subsets.

Deep was the level at which the assay was run. This table comes from immunoSEQ multiplex PCR, and its TCRdb copy is limited to in-frame clones, with some not included. This sample has some 1 million clones, with approximately 76% found just once. CDR3 length: 19 residues. Losses at the gene ends were 0 bases for V and 7 bases for J; bases not matched to a gene: 18. Germline V gene sequence: CDR1 MGHRA, CDR2 YSYEKL. The J gene is TRBJ2-3, the V gene TRBV4-1; 8 bases agree with TRBD2. This receptor was obtained from a man between 18 and 29 years old in good health. Sequencing input: memory CD4+ T cells sorted from blood. The subset was: CD45RA-negative fraction. CDR3: CASSQEVQASGRLRNTQYF. The CDR3 DNA follows: TGCGCCAGCAGCCAAGAAGTCCAGGCTAGCGGGCGATTGAGGAATACGCAGTATTTT.